One T cell receptor (beta chain) is described in this entry. The antigen remains undetermined. The sample is drawn from a study of cytomegalovirus exposure and HLA in healthy donors. Across the whole study: It was reported in a later analysis that the 100 to 150 validation repertoires used the same platform as the roughly 700 first-cohort repertoires.

This CDR3 contains 15 residues. CDR1 is SGHTA, CDR2 FQGNSA, per germline. Trimming took off 3 bases at V and 4 bases at J, with 14 bases between the two ends. Study-wide results and limits: The study found most TCR sequences rare, yet found some public TCRs in many donors. Cytomegalovirus association was listed for 150 or so TCR beta chains.

Assay: immunoSEQ multiplex PCR; the TCRdb copy retains only in-frame clones and omits some. The sample has 120,000 or so clones, under 90% seen once. Material for sequencing was PBMCs. The chain is built from TRBV7-2 and TRBJ2-3; D may be TRBD2 (6 bases). This TCR came from a woman between 18 and 29 years old in good health and CMV-seronegative. The DNA of the CDR3 is TGTGCCAGCAGCTTCCGGTGGGGGGAGGCAGATACGCAGTATTTT. It translates to CASSFRWGEADTQYF.